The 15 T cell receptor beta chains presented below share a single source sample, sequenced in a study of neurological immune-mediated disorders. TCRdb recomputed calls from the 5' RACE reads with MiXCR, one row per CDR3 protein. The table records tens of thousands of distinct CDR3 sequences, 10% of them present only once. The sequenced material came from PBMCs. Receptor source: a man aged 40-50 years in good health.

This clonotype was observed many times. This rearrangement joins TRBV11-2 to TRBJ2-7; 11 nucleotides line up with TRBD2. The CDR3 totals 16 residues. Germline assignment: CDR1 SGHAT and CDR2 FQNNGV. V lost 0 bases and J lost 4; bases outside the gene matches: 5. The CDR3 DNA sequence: TGTGCCAGCAGCTTAGACCGGACTAGCGGGTTATACGAGCAGTACTTC. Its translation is CASSLDRTSGLYEQYF.

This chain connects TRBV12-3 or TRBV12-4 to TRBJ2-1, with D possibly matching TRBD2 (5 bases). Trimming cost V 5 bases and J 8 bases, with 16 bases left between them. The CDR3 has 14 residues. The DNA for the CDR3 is TGTGCCAGCAGTCCCCCCCCGTCGCGGGATGAGCAGTTCTTC. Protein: CASSPPPSRDEQFF.

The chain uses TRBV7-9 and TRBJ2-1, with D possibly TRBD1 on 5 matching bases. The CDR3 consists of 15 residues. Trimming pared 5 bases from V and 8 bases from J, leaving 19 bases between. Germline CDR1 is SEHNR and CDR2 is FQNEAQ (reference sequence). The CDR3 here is CASSRPVGAYDEQFF. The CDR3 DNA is TGTGCCAGCAGCCGGCCCGTTGGGGCGTACGATGAGCAGTTCTTC.

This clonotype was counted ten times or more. CDR3 sequence (DNA): TGCGCCAGCAGGCCTGAGTGGATTGGGACTGAAGCTTTCTTT. This gives the protein CASRPEWIGTEAFF. The gene calls are TRBV5-1 and TRBJ1-1; D is unclear. The germline V and J ends were trimmed by 5 bases and 5 bases, with 16 bases remaining between them. Germline CDR1 and CDR2: SGHRS and YFSETQ. This CDR3 contains 14 residues. The complete variable domain, with remaining parts taken from reference TRBV5-1 and TRBJ1-1, reads KAGVTQTPRYLIKTRGQQVTLSCSPISGHRSVSWYQQTPGQGLQFLFEYFSETQRNKGNFPGRFSGRQFSNSRSEMNVSTLELGDSALYLCASRPEWIGTEAFFGQGTRLTVV.

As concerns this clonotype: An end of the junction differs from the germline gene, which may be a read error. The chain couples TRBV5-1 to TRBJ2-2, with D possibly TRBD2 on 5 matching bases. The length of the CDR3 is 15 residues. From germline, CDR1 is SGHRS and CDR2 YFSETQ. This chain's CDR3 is CAGSLVGPYTGEMFF. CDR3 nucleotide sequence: TGCGCCGGCAGCTTGGTAGGGCCCTACACCGGGGAGATGTTTTTT.

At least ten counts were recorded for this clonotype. CDR3 residues: CASSLVVAGGHEQYF. The CDR3 DNA reads as TGCGCCAGCAGCTTGGTTGTAGCGGGAGGCCACGAGCAGTACTTC. The V call is TRBV5-1, the J call TRBJ2-7; 10 bases agree with TRBD2. The CDR3 extends over 15 amino acids. Germline lookup yields CDR1 SGHRS and CDR2 YFSETQ. V gave up 0 bases and J gave up 5 bases; unmatched junction bases: 5.

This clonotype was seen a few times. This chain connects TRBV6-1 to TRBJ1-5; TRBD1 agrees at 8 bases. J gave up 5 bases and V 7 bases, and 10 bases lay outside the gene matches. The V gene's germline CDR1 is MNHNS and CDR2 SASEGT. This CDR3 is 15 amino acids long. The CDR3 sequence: CASISGQGVYQPQHF. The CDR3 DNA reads TGTGCCAGCATAAGTGGACAGGGTGTATATCAGCCCCAGCATTTT.

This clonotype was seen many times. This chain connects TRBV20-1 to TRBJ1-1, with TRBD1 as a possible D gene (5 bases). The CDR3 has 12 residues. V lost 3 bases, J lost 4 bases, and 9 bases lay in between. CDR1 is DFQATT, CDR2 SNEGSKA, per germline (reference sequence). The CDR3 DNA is TGCAGTGCTAGTCCGGGGACCACTGAAGCTTTCTTT. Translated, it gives CSASPGTTEAFF.

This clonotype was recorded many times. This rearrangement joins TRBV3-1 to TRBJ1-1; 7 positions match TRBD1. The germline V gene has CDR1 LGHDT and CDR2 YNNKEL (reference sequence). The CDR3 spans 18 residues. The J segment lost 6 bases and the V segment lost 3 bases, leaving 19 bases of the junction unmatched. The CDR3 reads CASSHPPDRPSGRAEAFF. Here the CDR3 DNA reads TGTGCCAGCAGCCATCCTCCGGACAGGCCGTCCGGACGGGCTGAAGCTTTCTTT.

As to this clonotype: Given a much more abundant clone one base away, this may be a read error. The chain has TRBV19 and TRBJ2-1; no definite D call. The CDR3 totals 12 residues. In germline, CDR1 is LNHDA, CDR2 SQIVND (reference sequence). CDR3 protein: CASSIEGNVQFF. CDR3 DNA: TGTGCCAGTAGTATAGAAGGGAATGTGCAGTTCTTC.

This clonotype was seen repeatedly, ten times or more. The CDR3 loop reads CASSRGTGTAAEAFF. In DNA form, the CDR3 reads TGCGCCAGCAGCCGCGGAACCGGGACAGCGGCTGAAGCTTTCTTT. The V call is TRBV5-1, the J call TRBJ1-1; 7 bases map to TRBD1. With V trimmed by 4 bases and J by 6 bases, 12 bases remained unmatched. The CDR3 spans 15 residues. Germline loops: CDR1 SGHRS, CDR2 YFSETQ.

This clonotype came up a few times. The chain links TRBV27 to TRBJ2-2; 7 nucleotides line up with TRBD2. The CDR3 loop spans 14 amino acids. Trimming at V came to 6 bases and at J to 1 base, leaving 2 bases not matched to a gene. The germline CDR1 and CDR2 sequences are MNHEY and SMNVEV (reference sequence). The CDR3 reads CASRERENTGELFF. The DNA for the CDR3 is TGTGCCAGCAGGGAGCGGGAGAACACCGGGGAGCTGTTTTTT.

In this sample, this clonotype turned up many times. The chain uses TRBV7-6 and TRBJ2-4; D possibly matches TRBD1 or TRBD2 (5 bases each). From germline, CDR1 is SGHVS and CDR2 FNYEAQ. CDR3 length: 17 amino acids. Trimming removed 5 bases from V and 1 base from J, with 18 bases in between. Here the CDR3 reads CASSPGIVGTAKNIQYF. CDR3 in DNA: TGTGCCAGCAGCCCCGGAATTGTAGGGACGGCCAAAAACATTCAGTACTTC.

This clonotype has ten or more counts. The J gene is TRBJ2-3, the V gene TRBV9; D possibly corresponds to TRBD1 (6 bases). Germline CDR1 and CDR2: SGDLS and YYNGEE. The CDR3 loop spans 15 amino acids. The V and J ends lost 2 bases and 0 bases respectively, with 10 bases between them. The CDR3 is CASSVRGMSTDTQYF. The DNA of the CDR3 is TGTGCCAGCAGCGTCAGGGGTATGAGCACAGATACGCAGTATTTT.

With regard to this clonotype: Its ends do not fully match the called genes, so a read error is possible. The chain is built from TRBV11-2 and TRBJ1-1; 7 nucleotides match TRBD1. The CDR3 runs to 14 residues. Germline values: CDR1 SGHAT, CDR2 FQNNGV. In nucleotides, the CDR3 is TGTGTCAGCAGATTCAGGGGGACGAACACTGAAGCTTTCTTT. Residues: CVSRFRGTNTEAFF.